These 8 T cell receptor beta chains were sequenced from one sample in a study of blood T cells in healthy people across ages. Next came a second PCR, run for about 7 to 11 cycles, which used a sample-barcoded 5' primer along with a J-beta primer mix. TCRdb passed the 5' RACE reads through MiXCR, listing each CDR3 protein once. The sample yields about 770,000 distinct CDR3 sequences, around two fifths seen once. The sequencing input was blood. These TCRs come from a man aged 55 to 69 in good health.

This rearrangement joins TRBV3-1 to TRBJ2-3; 9 bases are a match to TRBD2. CDR3 length equals 16 residues. The germline CDR1 and CDR2 sequences are LGHDT and YNNKEL (reference sequence). With 4 bases clipped from V and 0 bases from J, the junction kept 5 bases outside the gene matches. The CDR3 DNA reads TGTGCCAGCAGCCGCCTGCTAGCGGGGAGCACAGATACGCAGTATTTT. Translating gives CASSRLLAGSTDTQYF.

The CDR3 DNA sequence: TGTGCCAGCAGTTCCGAAGACCTGGTAAATACGCAGTATTTT. Translating it yields CASSSEDLVNTQYF. The V gene is TRBV6-2 or TRBV6-3, the J gene TRBJ2-3; unclear D gene. The CDR3 loop spans 14 amino acids. Germline CDR1 reads MNHEY; CDR2 reads SVGEGT. V was cut by 4 bases and J by 7 bases, with 15 bases left in between.

In its sample, this clonotype was seen many times. V and J are TRBV5-1 and TRBJ2-7; D gene uncertain. V lost 2 bases, J lost 1 base, and 7 bases lay in between. The CDR3 totals 13 residues. Germline assignment: CDR1 SGHRS and CDR2 YFSETQ. CDR3 protein: CASSFTVSYEQYF. The CDR3 coding sequence is TGCGCCAGCAGCTTCACAGTTTCCTACGAGCAGTACTTC.

This clonotype appeared a few times. V is TRBV29-1 and J is TRBJ2-5; 7 bases are shared with TRBD2. Germline V gene data show CDR1 as SQVTM and CDR2 as ANQGSEA. V lost 0 bases, J lost 9 bases, and 10 bases stayed unmatched. The CDR3 length is 14 residues. The CDR3 loop reads CSVEEELAAWAQYF. As DNA, the CDR3 is TGCAGCGTTGAAGAGGAGCTAGCGGCGTGGGCCCAGTACTTC.

This clonotype was picked up many times. The CDR3 here is CASSSPTDTQYF. CDR3 nucleotides: TGTGCCAGCAGTTCTCCCACAGATACGCAGTATTTT. The chain is built from TRBV6-5 and TRBJ2-3; D is unresolved. This CDR3 comprises 12 residues. Deletions cut 4 bases from V and 2 bases from J, with 4 bases between. Per germline, CDR1 MNHEY and CDR2 SVGAGI.

The rearrangement links TRBV27 to TRBJ1-2; perhaps TRBD1 as D (6 bases). The V and J ends lost 2 bases and 6 bases respectively, with 16 bases between them. The CDR3 loop spans 15 amino acids. Germline assignment: CDR1 MNHEY and CDR2 SMNVEV (reference sequence). CDR3 DNA sequence: TGTGCCAGCAGTTTAAAGGGCAGGGGAATCGATGGCTACACCTTC. This codes for CASSLKGRGIDGYTF.

Points on this clonotype: At one of its ends the junction is not consistent with the germline gene, which may arise from a read error. The rearrangement uses TRBV6-2 or TRBV6-3 and TRBJ1-2, with D possibly matching TRBD1 (5 bases). Germline CDR1 and CDR2: MNHEY and SVGEGT. CDR3 size: 13 residues. The CDR3 sequence: CASSDSSRDGYTF. Here the CDR3 DNA reads TGTGCCAGCAGTGACTCGAGCAGGGATGGCTACACCTTC.

As to this clonotype: A junction end diverges from the germline sequence, so it may reflect a read error. The CDR3 protein is CAIREWGQGSSTDTQYF. The CDR3 coding sequence is TGTGCCATCCGTGAATGGGGACAGGGTTCTAGCACAGATACGCAGTATTTT. The chain uses TRBV10-3 and TRBJ2-3, with 9 bases that match TRBD1. Germline CDR1 and CDR2: ENHRY and SYGVKD. The CDR3 is made up of 17 amino acids.